This T cell receptor (beta chain) is drawn from a study of shared clonotypes between healthy human individuals. Concerning this clone itself: Its target is not known.

Investigators spread the genomic DNA of each subset evenly over several immunoSEQ plates. Profiled with immunoSEQ multiplex PCR; TCRdb holds only in-frame clones, not every one. Of about 490,000 clones in the sample, around three quarters were seen once. Findings and limits, study-wide: An anticipated effect of sequencing depth on clonotype sharing among donors was recognized. The genetic and exposure-history diversity represented was limited by few donors.

The CDR3 sequence is 17 residues long. Trimming took 1 base from V and 5 from J; bases not matched to a gene: 7. From germline, CDR1 is SGHTA and CDR2 FQGNSA. Sequences were obtained from PBMCs. The rearrangement uses TRBV7-2 and TRBJ2-2; the match to TRBD1 covers 10 bases. This clonotype was obtained from a woman aged 40-49 years in good health. Some clones in this sample may be carry-over from other donors' samples. CDR3: CASSLVVPGQGTGELFF. The CDR3 nucleotides read TGTGCCAGCAGCTTAGTGGTCCCGGGACAGGGGACCGGGGAGCTGTTTTTT.